This TCR beta chain is from a study of cytomegalovirus exposure and HLA in healthy donors. PCR was performed using 60 Vbeta and 13 Jbeta primers. Clones were read by immunoSEQ multiplex PCR, and TCRdb kept only the in-frame ones, dropping some. The table records about 7,200 clones, 51% of them present only once. Trimming removed 3 bases from V and 2 bases from J; junction bases left unmatched: 10. There are 17 residues in the CDR3. Germline V lookup: CDR1 GTSNPN, CDR2 SVGIG (reference sequence). The chain joins TRBV30 to TRBJ1-5, with 10 bases fitting TRBD1. The TCR originated in a man aged 30-40 years in good health and CMV-seropositive. Sequencing was performed on PBMCs. CDR3 DNA: TGTGCCTGGAGCCGAGACAGGGGGCCGATGGGCAATCAGCCCCAGCATTTT. It translates to CAWSRDRGPMGNQPQHF.